The 22 T cell receptor beta chains given below trace back to one sample, sequenced in a study of blood T cell repertoires in COVID-19. The method was immunoSEQ multiplex PCR; TCRdb's version includes in-frame clones alone and lacks a portion of them. This table has about 110,000 clones, 84% appearing once. Sequencing input: peripheral blood. The receptor source for this set is a woman between 45 and 60 years old with acute or convalescent COVID-19.

The chain uses TRBV7-2 and TRBJ1-6; no clear D gene. Trimming removed 5 bases at V and 10 bases at J, with 12 bases between. Looked up from germline, CDR1 is SGHTA and CDR2 is FQGNSA. This CDR3 is built from 13 residues. The CDR3 spells CASSRRPGSPLHF. DNA of the CDR3: TGTGCCAGCAGCCGCAGGCCGGGGTCACCCCTCCACTTT. Combining the CDR3 with reference TRBV7-2 and TRBJ1-6 gives the whole variable domain GAGVSQSPSNKVTEKGKDVELRCDPISGHTALYWYRQSLGQGLEFLIYFQGNSAPDKSGLPSDRFSAERTGGSVSTLTIQRTQQEDSAVYLCASSRRPGSPLHFGNGTRLTVT.

DNA of the CDR3: TGTGCCAGTAGTATAGCGGGACAGGGCTCTGGGGCCAACGTCCTGACTTTC. This gives the protein CASSIAGQGSGANVLTF. The chain joins TRBV19 to TRBJ2-6; 9 bases map to TRBD1. With V trimmed by 1 base and J by 0 bases, 1 base remained unmatched. The CDR3 is 17 amino acids. Germline assignment: CDR1 LNHDA and CDR2 SQIVND (reference sequence). Together with reference TRBV19 and TRBJ2-6, the CDR3 gives the full variable domain: DGGITQSPKYLFRKEGQNVTLSCEQNLNHDAMYWYRQDPGQGLRLIYYSQIVNDFQKGDIAEGYSVSREKKESFPLTVTSAQKNPTAFYLCASSIAGQGSGANVLTFGAGSRLTVL.

The rearrangement links TRBV2 to TRBJ2-5; 11 positions agree with TRBD1. CDR1 is SNHLY, CDR2 FYNNEI, per germline. The CDR3 loop spans 15 amino acids. V shed 5 bases and J 5 bases; nucleotides not matched to a gene: 7. The CDR3 DNA follows: TGTGCCAGCAGTAGCCGGGGACAGGGGGGGGAGACCCAGTACTTC. Protein product: CASSSRGQGGETQYF.

The chain uses TRBV9 and TRBJ2-3, with 7 bases aligning to TRBD1. This CDR3 region has 16 residues. Per germline, CDR1 SGDLS and CDR2 YYNGEE. J gave up 8 bases and V 3 bases, and 15 bases lay outside the gene matches. The CDR3: CASSALSDRVGATQYF. DNA for the CDR3: TGTGCCAGCAGCGCCTTATCCGACAGGGTCGGTGCTACGCAGTATTTT.

The chain uses TRBV11-2 and TRBJ2-6; maybe TRBD1 (5 bases). Trimming took 5 bases from V and 0 from J, leaving 11 bases between them. The CDR3 runs to 16 residues. Looked up from germline, CDR1 is SGHAT and CDR2 is FQNNGV. The CDR3: CASSPRAVSGANVLTF. CDR3 DNA sequence: TGTGCCAGCAGCCCCAGGGCGGTCTCTGGGGCCAACGTCCTGACTTTC.

The V call is TRBV5-1, the J call TRBJ2-3; D possibly corresponds to TRBD2 (6 bases). This CDR3 region has 16 residues. V lost 0 bases to trimming and J lost 1 base, with 12 bases between them. The V gene's germline CDR1 is SGHRS and CDR2 YFSETQ. The CDR3 sequence: CASSLDWGGGTDTQYF. In nucleotides, the CDR3 is TGCGCCAGCAGCTTGGACTGGGGAGGAGGCACAGATACGCAGTATTTT. The full variable domain, rest sourced from reference TRBV5-1 and TRBJ2-3, is KAGVTQTPRYLIKTRGQQVTLSCSPISGHRSVSWYQQTPGQGLQFLFEYFSETQRNKGNFPGRFSGRQFSNSRSEMNVSTLELGDSALYLCASSLDWGGGTDTQYFGPGTRLTVL.

The rearrangement joins TRBV30 to TRBJ2-1; no firm D call. The length of the CDR3 is 11 residues. V shed 0 bases and J shed 10 bases, with 7 bases lying between them. Germline CDR1 GTSNPN, CDR2 SVGIG (reference sequence). The DNA of the CDR3 is TGTGCCTGGAGTGTCGCGGTGGAGCAGTTCTTC. It translates to CAWSVAVEQFF.

This chain uses TRBV5-5 with TRBJ1-2; perhaps TRBD1 as D (6 bases). V dropped 3 bases and J dropped 4 bases, with 19 bases sitting between them. The CDR3 length is 16 residues. Germline values: CDR1 SGHKS, CDR2 YYEKEE (reference sequence). The CDR3 is CASSSQGRGGGYGYTF. Here the CDR3 DNA reads TGTGCCAGCAGCTCCCAGGGTAGGGGGGGCGGCTATGGCTACACCTTC.

The chain recombines TRBV27 with TRBJ2-7; TRBD1 matches at 7 bases. Germline V lookup: CDR1 MNHEY, CDR2 SMNVEV (reference sequence). This CDR3 region has 15 residues. V was clipped by 5 bases and J by 3 bases; unmatched bases: 10. In DNA form, the CDR3 reads TGTGCCAGCAGTCCTCAGACAGGGATAGGCTACGAGCAGTACTTC. Translating gives CASSPQTGIGYEQYF.

This clone was seen a handful of times. The V and J genes are TRBV4-1 and TRBJ1-1; TRBD1 aligns across 9 bases. Per germline, CDR1 MGHRA and CDR2 YSYEKL. The V segment lost 1 base and the J segment 5 bases; nucleotides outside the gene matches: 8. The CDR3 totals 16 residues. The CDR3 region has the DNA TGCGCCAGCAGCCAAGTGCCGGGACAGGGACTTACTGAAGCTTTCTTT. Protein: CASSQVPGQGLTEAFF.

V is TRBV3-1 (or the pseudogene TRBV3-2) and J is TRBJ1-4; D call uncertain. Germline lookup yields CDR1 LGHDT and CDR2 YNNKEL (reference sequence). The CDR3 covers 15 residues. Trimming pared 3 bases from V and 0 bases from J, leaving 8 bases between. The CDR3 loop reads CASSHMAATNEKLFF. The CDR3 nucleotides are TGTGCCAGCAGCCACATGGCAGCAACTAATGAAAAACTGTTTTTT.

The J gene is TRBJ1-5, the V gene TRBV5-5; no clear D. The CDR3 is 14 amino acids. CDR1 and CDR2 (germline): SGHKS, YYEKEE (reference sequence). V dropped 4 bases and J dropped 9 bases, with 17 bases sitting between them. CDR3 DNA: TGTGCCAGCAGCCAGACGGCATACAGCCGGCCCCAGCATTTT. This encodes CASSQTAYSRPQHF.

This clone showed up just a few times. The gene calls are TRBV15 and TRBJ2-7, with 8 nucleotides matching TRBD1. The CDR3 is made up of 15 amino acids. J gave up 3 bases and V 1 base, and 5 bases lay outside the gene matches. CDR1 is LNHNV and CDR2 is YYDKDF in the germline V gene (reference sequence). The CDR3 loop is CATSRGGGQGYEQYF. The CDR3 DNA reads TGTGCCACCAGCAGAGGCGGAGGACAGGGCTACGAGCAGTACTTC.

The V call is TRBV11-2, the J call TRBJ2-2; D might be TRBD1 (6 bases). Germline lookup yields CDR1 SGHAT and CDR2 FQNNGV. The CDR3 length is 16 residues. The germline V and J ends were trimmed by 6 bases and 6 bases, with 20 bases remaining between them. The CDR3 nucleotides read TGTGCCAGCAGTGCCACGACAGCTGAGGGGGCCGGGGAGCTGTTTTTT. It translates to CASSATTAEGAGELFF.

The chain is built from TRBV5-1 and TRBJ1-2; 7 bases fit TRBD1. The V and J ends lost 0 bases and 10 bases, in that order; junction bases with no gene match: 12. This CDR3 has 15 amino acids. Per germline, CDR1 SGHRS and CDR2 YFSETQ. CDR3 amino acids: CASSLVGRGELDYTF. Written as DNA, the CDR3 is TGCGCCAGCAGCTTGGTGGGCAGGGGGGAATTGGACTACACCTTC.

This chain links TRBV7-3 with TRBJ2-6, with D possibly being TRBD1 (6 bases). CDR1 and CDR2 (germline): SGHTA, FQGTGA. The CDR3 totals 16 residues. V was trimmed by 5 bases and J by 0 bases, leaving 11 bases between them. In DNA form, the CDR3 reads TGTGCCAGCAGCCCCGACAGGTCCTCTGGGGCCAACGTCCTGACTTTC. Protein product: CASSPDRSSGANVLTF.

The chain carries TRBV6-5 and TRBJ1-3; 9 bases line up with TRBD1. The CDR3 has 14 amino acids. V was clipped by 6 bases and J by 7 bases; unmatched bases: 7. Germline lookup yields CDR1 MNHEY and CDR2 SVGAGI. The CDR3 DNA follows: TGTGCCAGCAGACTTTCGACAGGGGGGAACACCATATATTTT. Its protein is CASRLSTGGNTIYF.

The rearrangement links TRBV2 to TRBJ1-1, with no clear D. Germline lookup yields CDR1 SNHLY and CDR2 FYNNEI. Deletions cut 2 bases from V and 4 bases from J, with 8 bases between. The CDR3 totals 13 residues. In DNA, the CDR3 is TGTGCCAGCAGTGAAAGAGAGCGCACTGAAGCTTTCTTT. It translates to CASSERERTEAFF.

V and J are TRBV18 and TRBJ2-1; tentatively, D is TRBD2 (5 bases). The V end was cut by 6 bases, the J end by 15 bases, with 21 bases between. The V gene's germline CDR1 is KGHSH and CDR2 LQKENI. The CDR3 is 13 amino acids. The CDR3 DNA reads as TGTGCCAGCTCCCACCCGAGCCGGGCCGAGGGGTTCTTC. It is translated as CASSHPSRAEGFF.

The chain employs TRBV18 and TRBJ1-2; 8 positions match TRBD1. The CDR3 has 16 residues. The V gene end was trimmed by 1 base and the J gene end by 6 bases; junction bases not matched to a gene: 10. Per the germline V gene, CDR1 is KGHSH and CDR2 is LQKENI. The CDR3 nucleotides are TGTGCCAGCTCACCACTAACTTCGGACAGGGAGAATGGCTACACCTTC. Amino acids: CASSPLTSDRENGYTF.

V usage is TRBV7-2 and J usage is TRBJ1-6, with D uncertain. The germline V gene encodes CDR1 SGHTA and CDR2 FQGNSA. V was trimmed by 5 bases and J by 3 bases, leaving 11 bases between them. This CDR3 is 15 amino acids long. The CDR3 loop is CASSRRQDYNSPLHF. For the CDR3, the DNA is TGTGCCAGCAGCCGTAGGCAGGACTATAATTCACCCCTCCACTTT.

The chain carries TRBV5-1 and TRBJ2-3; 9 bases fit TRBD2. The CDR3 runs 16 residues. The junction had 18 bases not matched to a gene; V was cut back by 6 bases and J by 10 bases. The germline CDR1 and CDR2 sequences are SGHRS and YFSETQ. CDR3 amino acids: CASNELPAGGQGAQYF. CDR3 sequence (DNA): TGCGCCAGCAACGAGCTCCCAGCGGGGGGCCAGGGGGCGCAGTATTTT. Combining the CDR3 with reference TRBV5-1 and TRBJ2-3 gives the whole variable domain KAGVTQTPRYLIKTRGQQVTLSCSPISGHRSVSWYQQTPGQGLQFLFEYFSETQRNKGNFPGRFSGRQFSNSRSEMNVSTLELGDSALYLCASNELPAGGQGAQYFGPGTRLTVL.